Listed below are T cell receptor beta chains from one sample, sequenced in a study of control samples from healthy donors and cancer patients. This table comes from immunoSEQ multiplex PCR, and its TCRdb copy is limited to in-frame clones, with some not included. Of some 73,000 clones in the sample, 94% were seen once. The sample taken for sequencing was blood. The source of these receptors is a woman between 35 and 50 years old in good health. Both conserved end residues are part of each CDR3. The D gene is left open where the match is weak. Clone size is given for some rows only: seen once, a few or many times, or a class if the clone is expanded.

>TRBV19|.|TRBJ2-3|.
CASSIVAPDTQYF
>TRBV11-2|.|TRBJ2-5|TRBD2
CASSRSGIETQYF
>TRBV5-5|.|TRBJ2-1|TRBD1
CASSDDRGKYDEQFF
>TRBV7-8|.|TRBJ1-5|TRBD1
CASSLGGTGLLPQHF
>TRBV6-1|.|TRBJ2-7|TRBD1
CASSENDGQGPYEQYF
>TRBV6-1|.|TRBJ2-7|.
CASSEKQGRRSYEQYF
>TRBV4-1|.|TRBJ2-1|.
CASSQVGGGPTYNEQFF
>TRBV27|.|TRBJ2-7|TRBD1
CASSLRTGSSYEQYF
>TRBV4-3|.|TRBJ2-4|.
CASSQDGWAANIQYF
>TRBV28|.|TRBJ2-1|TRBD2
CASNTGGGSYNEQFF
>TRBV5-1|.|TRBJ1-2|TRBD1
CASSLGQGAGGYTF
>TRBV7-6|.|TRBJ2-7|TRBD1
CASSLWQGAYEQYF
>TRBV30|.|TRBJ1-2|TRBD1
CAWRGDSLYGYTF
>TRBV7-6|.|TRBJ2-1|TRBD1
CASSSNRQGAWNEQFF
>TRBV18|.|TRBJ1-1|.
CASSPSGQLNTEAFF
>TRBV6-5|once|TRBJ1-5|.
CASSYGGDPSNQPQHF
>TRBV18|.|TRBJ2-2|TRBD2
CASSPRTSGDGTGELFF
>TRBV11-2|.|TRBJ2-7|.
CASSRSGTGPHEQYF
>TRBV28|.|TRBJ1-2|TRBD1
CASSLGQGNYGYTF
>TRBV29-1|.|TRBJ2-7|.
CSVEGRTGTGSYEQYF
>TRBV7-2|.|TRBJ1-4|.
CASSSGTWGEKLFF
>TRBV19|.|TRBJ1-1|.
CASSPTRGVAFF
>TRBV6-5|.|TRBJ2-2|TRBD2
CASNRGAGELFF
>TRBV6-1|few|TRBJ2-6|TRBD1
CASSVGTGSGANVLTF
>TRBV7-2|.|TRBJ2-3|TRBD2
CASSLALAGGNTDTQYF
>TRBV27|.|TRBJ1-2|.
CASSSAGAFSHYGYTF
>TRBV27|.|TRBJ2-4|.
CASSGSLAKNIQYF
>TRBV2|.|TRBJ2-2|TRBD1
CASGDRASGGELFF
>TRBV28|.|TRBJ2-7|TRBD1
CASGSGGQGIHEQYF
>TRBV11-2|.|TRBJ2-5|TRBD2
CASSLELTSGRETQYF
>TRBV7-6|.|TRBJ2-5|.
CASSFGGRETQYF
>TRBV6-5|.|TRBJ1-3|TRBD1
CASSGQGGNTIYF
>TRBV3-1/TRBV3-2|.|TRBJ1-1|.
CASSQDPAARGTEAFF
>TRBV23-1|.|TRBJ2-5|.
CATLSGAGEETQYF
>TRBV9|.|TRBJ1-1|.
CASGFNRDTEAFF
>TRBV5-1|.|TRBJ2-1|.
CASSFSGGPYNEQFF
>TRBV7-6|.|TRBJ2-7|TRBD2
CASSLGGRYYEQYF
>TRBV11-2|.|TRBJ1-2|.
CASSSIRGEANYGYTF
>TRBV7-8|.|TRBJ2-7|TRBD2
CASSLVGLAVGEQYF
>TRBV3-1/TRBV3-2|.|TRBJ1-4|.
CASSGRRHPLLQGEKLFF
>TRBV11-2|.|TRBJ2-5|.
CASSLMGGGDQETQYF
>TRBV5-1|.|TRBJ2-1|.
CASSEPGETEQFF
>TRBV4-3|.|TRBJ2-7|.
CASSQDRGYEQYF
>TRBV6-4|.|TRBJ1-5|.
CASSPTGGSNQPQHF
>TRBV7-8|.|TRBJ1-5|.
CASSLDRFQPQHF
>TRBV4-1|.|TRBJ2-2|.
CASSQAGELFF
>TRBV6-4|once|TRBJ2-7|TRBD2
CASAPGGLFSYEQYF
>TRBV5-1|.|TRBJ2-2|.
CASSLSVDTGELFF
>TRBV10-2|.|TRBJ2-5|TRBD2
CASSYGLAGETQYF
>TRBV6-2/TRBV6-3|.|TRBJ1-1|.
CASSKQGDTEAFF
>TRBV5-1|.|TRBJ2-7|.
CASSLVQNYEQYF
>TRBV2|.|TRBJ1-5|.
CASSEAGDGGGPQHF
>TRBV10-3|.|TRBJ1-5|.
CATSDRLLNQPQHF
>TRBV19|.|TRBJ2-2|TRBD1
CASSSGGDGTGELFF
>TRBV11-2|once|TRBJ1-1|.
CASHSMNTEAFF
>TRBV27|.|TRBJ2-1|.
CASSSNKLVYNEQFF
>TRBV27|.|TRBJ1-2|TRBD1
CASSSGQGYGYTF
>TRBV6-5|.|TRBJ1-1|.
CASSYSDGDTEAFF
>TRBV6-5|.|TRBJ1-2|.
CASSYSALGDYGYTF